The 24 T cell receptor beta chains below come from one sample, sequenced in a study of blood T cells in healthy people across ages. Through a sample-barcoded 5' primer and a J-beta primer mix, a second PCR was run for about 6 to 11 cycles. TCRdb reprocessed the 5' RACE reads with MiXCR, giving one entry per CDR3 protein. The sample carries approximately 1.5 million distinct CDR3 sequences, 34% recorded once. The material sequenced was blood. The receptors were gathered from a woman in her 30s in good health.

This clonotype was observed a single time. The CDR3 nucleotides are TGTGCCAGCAGGAACAACTACTTCCAAGAGACCCAGTACTTC. This sequence encodes CASRNNYFQETQYF. The rearrangement joins TRBV2 to TRBJ2-5; D is unresolved. This CDR3 comprises 14 residues. Germline CDR1 reads SNHLY; CDR2 reads FYNNEI. Trimming stripped 6 bases from V and 1 base from J, with 12 bases between.

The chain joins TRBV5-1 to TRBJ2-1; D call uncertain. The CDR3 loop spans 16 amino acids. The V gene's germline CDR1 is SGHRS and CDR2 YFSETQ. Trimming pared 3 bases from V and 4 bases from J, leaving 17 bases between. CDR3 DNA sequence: TGCGCCAGCAGCTCATCTTTTGGGAAGGGATACAATGAGCAGTTCTTC. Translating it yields CASSSSFGKGYNEQFF.

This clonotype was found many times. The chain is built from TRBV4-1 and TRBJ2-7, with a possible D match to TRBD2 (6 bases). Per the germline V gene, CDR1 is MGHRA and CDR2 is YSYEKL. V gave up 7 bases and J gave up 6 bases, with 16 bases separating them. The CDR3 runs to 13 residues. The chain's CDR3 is CASTAAGRTEQYF. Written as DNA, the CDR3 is TGCGCCAGCACCGCAGCGGGCCGCACCGAGCAGTACTTC.

The CDR3 DNA reads as TGCGCCAGCAGCTTGGTTATTCAGGGCAACAATGAGCAGTTCTTC. Translation: CASSLVIQGNNEQFF. The rearrangement joins TRBV5-1 to TRBJ2-1, with a tentative D call TRBD1 (5 bases). This CDR3 spans 15 amino acids. Germline CDR1 is SGHRS and CDR2 is YFSETQ. Trimming pared 0 bases from V and 5 bases from J, leaving 12 bases between.

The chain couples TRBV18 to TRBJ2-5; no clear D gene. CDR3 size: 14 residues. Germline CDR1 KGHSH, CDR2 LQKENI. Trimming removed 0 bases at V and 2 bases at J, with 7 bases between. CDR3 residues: CASSPPNGQETQYF. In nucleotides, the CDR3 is TGTGCCAGCTCACCACCTAACGGACAAGAGACCCAGTACTTC.

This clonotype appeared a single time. The CDR3: CASSSRTSGEGDTQYF. The CDR3 region has the DNA TGTGCCAGCAGCTCCAGAACTAGCGGGGAGGGAGATACGCAGTATTTT. The chain uses TRBV5-4 and TRBJ2-3; 10 bases map to TRBD2. Germline CDR1 is SGHNT and CDR2 is YYREEE (reference sequence). The V gene end was trimmed by 3 bases and the J gene end by 5 bases; junction bases not matched to a gene: 9. This CDR3 has 16 amino acids. The full variable domain, rest sourced from reference TRBV5-4 and TRBJ2-3, is ETGVTQSPTHLIKTRGQQVTLRCSSQSGHNTVSWYQQALGQGPQFIFQYYREEENGRGNFPPRFSGLQFPNYSSELNVNALELDDSALYLCASSSRTSGEGDTQYFGPGTRLTVL.

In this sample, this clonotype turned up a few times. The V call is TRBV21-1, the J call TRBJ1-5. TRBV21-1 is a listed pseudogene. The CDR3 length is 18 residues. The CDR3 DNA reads TGTGCCAGCAGCAAAGTTGAGGGCCACACTTATAGCAATCAGCCCCAGCATTTT. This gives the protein CASSKVEGHTYSNQPQHF.

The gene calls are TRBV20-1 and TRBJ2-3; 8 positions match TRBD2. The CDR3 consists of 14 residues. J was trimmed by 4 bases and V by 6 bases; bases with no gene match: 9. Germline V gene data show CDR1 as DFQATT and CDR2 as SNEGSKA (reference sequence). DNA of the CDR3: TGCAGTGCCGGTTCAGCGGGGGCATCAGATACGCAGTATTTT. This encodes CSAGSAGASDTQYF.

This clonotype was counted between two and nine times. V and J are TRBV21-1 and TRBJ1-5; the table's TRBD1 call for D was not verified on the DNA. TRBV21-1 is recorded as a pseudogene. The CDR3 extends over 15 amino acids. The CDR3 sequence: CASNTGTISNQPQHF. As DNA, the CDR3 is TGTGCCAGCAATACGGGGACAATTAGCAATCAGCCCCAGCATTTT.

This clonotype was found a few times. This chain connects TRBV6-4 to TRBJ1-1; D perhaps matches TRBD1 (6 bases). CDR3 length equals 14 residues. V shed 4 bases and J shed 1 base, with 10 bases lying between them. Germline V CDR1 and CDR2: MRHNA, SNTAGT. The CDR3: CASSARGRNTEAFF. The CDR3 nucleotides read TGTGCCAGCAGTGCCAGGGGCCGGAACACTGAAGCTTTCTTT.

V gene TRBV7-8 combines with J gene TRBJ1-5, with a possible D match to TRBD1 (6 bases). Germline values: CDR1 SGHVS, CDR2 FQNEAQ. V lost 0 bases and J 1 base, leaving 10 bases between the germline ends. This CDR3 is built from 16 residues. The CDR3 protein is CASSLAGGASNQPQHF. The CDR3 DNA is TGTGCCAGCAGCTTAGCGGGGGGGGCCAGCAATCAGCCCCAGCATTTT.

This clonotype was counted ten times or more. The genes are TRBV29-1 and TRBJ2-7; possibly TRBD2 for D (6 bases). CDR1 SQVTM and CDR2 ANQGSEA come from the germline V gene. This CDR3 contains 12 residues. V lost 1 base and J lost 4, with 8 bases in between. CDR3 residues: CSVEGGTYEQYF. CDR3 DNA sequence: TGCAGCGTTGAAGGCGGGACGTACGAGCAGTACTTC.

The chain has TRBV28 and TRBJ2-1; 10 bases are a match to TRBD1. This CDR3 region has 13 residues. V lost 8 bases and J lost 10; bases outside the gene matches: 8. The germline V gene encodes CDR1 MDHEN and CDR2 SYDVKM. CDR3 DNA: TGTGCCAGCGGGGACAGGGGATTGGGGGAGCAGTTCTTC. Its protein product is CASGDRGLGEQFF.

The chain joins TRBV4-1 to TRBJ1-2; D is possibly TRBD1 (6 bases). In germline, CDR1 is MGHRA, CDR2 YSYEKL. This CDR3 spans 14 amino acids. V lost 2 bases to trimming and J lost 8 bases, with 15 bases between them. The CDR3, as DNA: TGCGCCAGCAGCCAACCTGACAGGCGAGGGGGCTACACCTTC. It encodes CASSQPDRRGGYTF.

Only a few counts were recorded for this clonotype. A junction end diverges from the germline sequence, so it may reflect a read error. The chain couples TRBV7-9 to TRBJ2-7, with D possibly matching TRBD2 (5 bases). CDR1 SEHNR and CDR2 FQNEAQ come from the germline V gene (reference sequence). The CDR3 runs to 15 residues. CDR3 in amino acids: CASILVGGSVYEQYF. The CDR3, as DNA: TGTGCCAGCATCTTAGTGGGCGGGTCGGTTTACGAGCAGTACTTC.

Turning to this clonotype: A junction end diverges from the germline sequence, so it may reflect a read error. The CDR3 loop is CASLRNEKLFF. The CDR3 nucleotides are TGCGCCAGCTTACGGAATGAAAAACTGTTTTTT. V gene TRBV6-1 combines with J gene TRBJ1-4; no firm D call. CDR1 is MNHNS and CDR2 is SASEGT in the germline V gene. The CDR3 is made up of 11 amino acids.

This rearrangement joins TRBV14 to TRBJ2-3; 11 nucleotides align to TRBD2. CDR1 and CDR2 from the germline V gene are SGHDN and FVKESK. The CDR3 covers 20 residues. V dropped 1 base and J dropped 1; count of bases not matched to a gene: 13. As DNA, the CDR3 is TGTGCCAGCAGCCAAGGAATGGGACTAGCGGCGAGATGGGGCACAGATACGCAGTATTTT. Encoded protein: CASSQGMGLAARWGTDTQYF.

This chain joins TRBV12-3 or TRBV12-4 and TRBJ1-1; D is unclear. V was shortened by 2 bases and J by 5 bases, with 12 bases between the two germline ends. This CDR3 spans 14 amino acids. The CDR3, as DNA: TGTGCCAGCAGTTTATCTCCTGGTCGGACTGAAGCTTTCTTT. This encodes CASSLSPGRTEAFF.

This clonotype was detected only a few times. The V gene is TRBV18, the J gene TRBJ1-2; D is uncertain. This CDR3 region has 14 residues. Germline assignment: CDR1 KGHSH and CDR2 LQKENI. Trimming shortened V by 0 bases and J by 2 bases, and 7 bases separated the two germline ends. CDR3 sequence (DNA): TGTGCCAGCTCACCACCGGGCAGAAACTATGGCTACACCTTC. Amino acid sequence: CASSPPGRNYGYTF.

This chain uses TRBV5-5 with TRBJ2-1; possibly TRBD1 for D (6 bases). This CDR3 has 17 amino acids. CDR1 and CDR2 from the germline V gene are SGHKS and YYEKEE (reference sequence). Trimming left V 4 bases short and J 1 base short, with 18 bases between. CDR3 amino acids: CASSRDRQAKSYNEQFF. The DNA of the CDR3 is TGTGCCAGCAGCCGCGATCGACAGGCCAAATCCTACAATGAGCAGTTCTTC.

The CDR3, as DNA: TGCAGTGCTAGGGCGGGACAGGGGGTGCAGCCCCAGCATTTT. It codes for CSARAGQGVQPQHF. The chain is built from TRBV20-1 and TRBJ1-5; 11 bases match TRBD1. From germline, CDR1 is DFQATT and CDR2 SNEGSKA (reference sequence). The CDR3 runs 14 residues. After removal of 3 bases from V and 7 bases from J, the junction contained 5 bases not matched to a gene.

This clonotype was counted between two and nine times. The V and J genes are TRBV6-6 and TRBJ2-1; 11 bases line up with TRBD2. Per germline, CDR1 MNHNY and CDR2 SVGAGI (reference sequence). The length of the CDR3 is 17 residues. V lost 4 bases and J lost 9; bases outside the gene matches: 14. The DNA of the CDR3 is TGTGCCAGCAGTTCCCGAATATTAGCGGGGGGGCAGGTTGAGCAGTTCTTC. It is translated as CASSSRILAGGQVEQFF.

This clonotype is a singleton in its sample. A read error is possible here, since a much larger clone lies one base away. CDR3 sequence (DNA): TGTGCCAGCAGTGACCCCGGGACTAGCGGCTACAATGAGCAGTTCTTC. Its translation: CASSDPGTSGYNEQFF. The chain has TRBV28 and TRBJ2-1; TRBD2 agrees at 11 bases. Germline loops: CDR1 MDHEN, CDR2 SYDVKM. V lost 5 bases, J lost 3 bases, and 6 bases stayed unmatched. The CDR3 has 16 amino acids.

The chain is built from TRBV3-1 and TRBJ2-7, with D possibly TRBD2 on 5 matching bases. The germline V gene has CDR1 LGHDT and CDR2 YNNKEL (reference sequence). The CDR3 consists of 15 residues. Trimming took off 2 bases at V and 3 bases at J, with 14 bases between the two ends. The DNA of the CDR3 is TGTGCCAGCAGCCAACTCCAGACTGGAGGCTACGAGCAGTACTTC. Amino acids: CASSQLQTGGYEQYF.